The T cell receptor (beta chain) described here comes from a study of early T cells in non-severe SARS-CoV-2 infection. Study-level information: Investigators sequenced bulk RNA drawn from unsorted whole blood, and chains remained unpaired.

The table lists this clonotype with many counts. Germline V CDR1 and CDR2: MNHEY, SVGAGI. The CDR3 consists of 19 residues. V trimming: 6 bases; J trimming: 1 base; junction bases outside the gene matches: 15. TCRdb redid the calling of the 5' RACE reads with MiXCR, one entry per CDR3 protein. The data contain about 83,000 distinct CDR3 sequences, roughly 15% of them singletons. This clonotype originated in an adult who was a healthcare worker with PCR-confirmed SARS-CoV-2 infection or an uninfected control (not recorded which). The genes are TRBV6-5 and TRBJ2-3; TRBD2 matches at 11 bases. The source material was whole blood. DNA for the CDR3: TGTGCCAGCAGGCGTCGACAGAGCCCGGGACTAGCGGGCACAGATACGCAGTATTTT. This translates into CASRRRQSPGLAGTDTQYF.